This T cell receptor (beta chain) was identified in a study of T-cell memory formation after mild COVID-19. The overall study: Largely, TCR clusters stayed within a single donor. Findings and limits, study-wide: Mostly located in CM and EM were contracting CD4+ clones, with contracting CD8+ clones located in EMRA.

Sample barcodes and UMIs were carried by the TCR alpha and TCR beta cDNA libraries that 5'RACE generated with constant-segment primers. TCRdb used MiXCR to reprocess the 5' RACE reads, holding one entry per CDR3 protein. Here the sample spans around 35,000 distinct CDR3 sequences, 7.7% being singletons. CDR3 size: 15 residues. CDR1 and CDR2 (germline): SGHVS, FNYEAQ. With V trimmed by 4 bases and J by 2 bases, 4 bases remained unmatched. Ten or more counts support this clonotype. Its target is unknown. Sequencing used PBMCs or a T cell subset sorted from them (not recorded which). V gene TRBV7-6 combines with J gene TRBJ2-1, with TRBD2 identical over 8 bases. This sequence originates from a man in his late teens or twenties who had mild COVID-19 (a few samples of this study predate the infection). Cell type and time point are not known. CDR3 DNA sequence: TGTGCCAGCAGCTACGGGGGGGCCGCCTACAATGAGCAGTTCTTC. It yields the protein CASSYGGAAYNEQFF.